The sequence of this TCR beta chain was determined in a study of response to subunit inactivated influenza vaccine. Points from the study as a whole: That few new T cells are recruited by each seasonal influenza vaccination was the authors' suggestion.

TCRdb independently ran MiXCR on the RT-PCR reads; one entry per CDR3 protein. The sample comprises about 530,000 distinct CDR3 sequences, around 11% of which are singletons, and approximately 10% rests with the top ten. This clonotype was recorded at least ten times. Antigen specificity is unknown. The CDR3 contains 12 residues. V shed 6 bases and J shed 0 bases, with 9 bases lying between them. CDR1 is SQVTM, CDR2 ANQGSEA, per germline. The receptor was derived from a man aged 45-60 years who received an inactivated influenza vaccine. Sample: PBMCs from blood, taken on the day of vaccination. V gene TRBV29-1 combines with J gene TRBJ2-7; TRBD2 might be the D (6 bases). CDR3 coding DNA: TGCAGCGTAGCCGGGAGCTCCTACGAGCAGTACTTC. Protein sequence: CSVAGSSYEQYF.